This T cell receptor (beta chain) was obtained from a study of shared clonotypes between healthy human individuals (TCRdb year 2020). With regard to the full study: The cohort included three men and a couple of women between 18 and 49 years of age. Leukapheresis yielded between about 0.94 and 8.9 billion PBMCs per donor. The study deeply sequenced blood TCR repertoires of about 5 healthy adults to estimate repertoire size and the extent of clonotype sharing between individuals. Libraries were prepared and TCR repertoires were sequenced by different laboratories using diverse techniques, in order to increase sequencing depth and limit assay-specific biases. For each donor, CD4 naive and CD4 memory were each run on three plates, CD8 naive on two plates, and CD8 memory on one plate. Overall results and qualifications from the work: When a handful of donors were compared, the shared fraction of clonotypes was around 5.1% for naive CD4, 3.5% for naive CD8, 2.3% for memory CD4, and about 0.36% for memory CD8. The genetic and exposure-history diversity represented was limited by the small number of donors. Higher generation probabilities were observed for clonotypes shared by all four sorted-subset donors than for non-shared clonotypes. Sampling was restricted to blood, and TCR repertoires in tissue are likely to differ from TCR repertoires in blood. Based on pairwise subsampling, the degree of clonotype sharing among donors was expected to be affected by sequencing depth. Naive subsets generally had larger estimated clonotype richness than memory subsets. Rarefaction of sorted-subset datasets indicated incomplete sequencing despite the large sequencing depth.

The junction shows trimming of 2 bases on V and 4 bases on J, plus 8 bases between the germline ends. Including cysteine and phenylalanine, the CDR3 has 13 amino acids. Kept here is only the CDR3 DNA, which spans 39 bases and is read in frame from base 1. The germline V gene supplies CDR1 MGHRA and CDR2 YSYEKL. Points on this clone: There is no known antigen for this receptor. No quality values exist for individual bases; no much larger clone is one base distant.

For the CD8 naive samples, CD45RO-negative cells were positively selected for CCR7, yielding a CD45RA+CCR7+ population from which TemRA cells were excluded. The donors were healthy, HIV-negative adults with no recently reported acute infections or vaccinations. Every donor was a Caucasian adult residing in Nashville, Tennessee, USA. Blood was collected by leukapheresis, and PBMCs were isolated by Ficoll-Histopaque density gradient centrifugation and then cryopreserved in liquid nitrogen vapor phase. Analytical flow cytometry was used to check the purity and quantity of each magnetically sorted T cell population. Each sorted fraction had its genomic DNA isolated and then quantified by UV absorbance on a Nanodrop 2000c. Using the deep immunoSEQ assay, multiplex PCR amplified TCR CDR3 regions from genomic DNA. Extracted genomic DNA from each cell subset was spread evenly across all wells of several immunoSEQ 96-well plates, with each plate serving as a replicate. Each replicate PCR for sorted subsets received around 200 ng genomic DNA, equal to 28,000 or so T cell genomes. Purified libraries were measured with a Qubit 3.0 fluorometer, size-checked on a Bioanalyzer 2100, and measured again with the KAPA Library Quantification kit. Every immunoSEQ 96-well plate was sequenced on a separate single-read 150-cycle Illumina NextSeq 550 flow cell. The source study handled its data this way. Because the immunoSEQ output included only junctional sequences and no quality scores, the filtering could not be the same as the filtering used for full-length reads. Sequences were annotated with PyIR, a Python wrapper for IgBLAST v1.9, and V/J genes and CDR3 were assigned using IMGT germline references. Reads with weak V/J assignments (E-value above 1e-6), missing CDR3, stop codons, out-of-frame junctions, or ambiguous translated residues were removed. A V3J clonotype was defined by an identical inferred V gene, J gene, and CDR3 amino acid sequence. Percentage overlap between repertoires was computed as shared unique clonotypes divided by the size of the smaller repertoire. Repertoire richness was assessed with RTK rarefaction, the Chao1 estimator, and Recon v2.1 estimates of unobserved clonotypes. For all TCRbeta clonotypes obtained by the gDNA method from several donors, generation probabilities were computed with OLGA. In its TCRdb copy, this immuneACCESS table keeps in-frame sequences only and misses some clones. Where compared with another copy, unresolved V genes explain less than half of these, and the others have no known cause. Clone size and the V and J calls come from that table; the DNA yielded D and trimming. This sample gives 560,000 or so clones in total; 95% to 97% of them show up just once. The ten largest clones capture around 0.1% of the sample.

The chain employs TRBV4-1 and TRBJ1-1; TRBD1 is a possible D gene, resting on 5 matching bases. The clonotype comes from a woman between 25 and 40 years old in good health. The sequencing input was naive CD8+ T cells sorted from blood. The cell subset or site label corresponds to: CD45RA+CCR7+. The CDR3 protein sequence reads: CASSQWGGTEAFF. The DNA sequence is given as TGCGCCAGCAGCCAATGGGGCGGCACTGAAGCTTTCTTT.